Sequencing of this T cell receptor beta chain was carried out in a study of T cells in Graves' hyperthyroidism and ophthalmopathy. Background on the study: Peripheral blood was secured at the point of initial diagnosis, before any treatment.

Study-level results: Blood also showed most of the thyroid clonotypes that were expanded above 0.001.

The CDR3 spans 14 residues. V gave up 6 bases and J gave up 1 base, with 13 bases separating them. The germline V gene encodes CDR1 SGHRS and CDR2 YFSETQ. Pregnant or lactating patients were excluded, as were those with uncontrolled infection or other autoimmune disease. Diagnosis relied on clinical symptoms, serum thyroxine and TRAb, thyroid ultrasound and orbital computed tomography. TCR beta CDR3 regions were amplified from RNA transcripts. When the TCR CDR3 underwent first-round RT-PCR, the HTBI primer set was used. In TCRdb, the multiplex PCR reads were re-called with MiXCR into one record per CDR3 protein. Seen here are about 620,000 distinct CDR3 sequences, roughly 16% observed once, and the top ten hold around 3.9%. This clonotype was observed a handful of times. The target antigen is unknown.

This TCR came from a woman between 25 and 40 years old with Graves' hyperthyroidism. The chain employs TRBV5-1 and TRBJ1-1; no clear D gene. The sequenced sample was blood. For the CDR3, the DNA is TGCGCCAGCACCCACGAATGGGAGAACACTGAAGCTTTCTTT. It is translated as CASTHEWENTEAFF.